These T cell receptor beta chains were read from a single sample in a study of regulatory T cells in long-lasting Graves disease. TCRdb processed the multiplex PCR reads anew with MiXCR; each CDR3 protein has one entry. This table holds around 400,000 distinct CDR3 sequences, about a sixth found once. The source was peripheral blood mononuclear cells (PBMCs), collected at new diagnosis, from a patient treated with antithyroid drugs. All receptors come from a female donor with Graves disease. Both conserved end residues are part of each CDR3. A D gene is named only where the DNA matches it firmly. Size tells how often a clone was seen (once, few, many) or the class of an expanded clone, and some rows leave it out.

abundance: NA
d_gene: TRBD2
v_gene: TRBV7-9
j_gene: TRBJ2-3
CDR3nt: TGTGCCAGCACCGAGCGGGACTCTGTAACAGATACGCAGTATTTT
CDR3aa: CASTERDSVTDTQYF

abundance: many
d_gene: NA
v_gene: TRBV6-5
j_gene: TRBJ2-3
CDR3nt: TGTGCCAGCAGTTACGGGGGCGCAGATACGCAGTATTTT
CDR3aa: CASSYGGADTQYF

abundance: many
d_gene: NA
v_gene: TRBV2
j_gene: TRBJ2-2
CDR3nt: TGTGCCAGCAGGGCCGCGGGGGCTGACGGGGAGCTGTTTTTT
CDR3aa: CASRAAGADGELFF

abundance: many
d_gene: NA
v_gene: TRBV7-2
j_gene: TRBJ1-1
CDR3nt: TGTGCCAGCAGCCCGCACAGGGAGTTGCCTGAAGCTTTCTTT
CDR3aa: CASSPHRELPEAFF

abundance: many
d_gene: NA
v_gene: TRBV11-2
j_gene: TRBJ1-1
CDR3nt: TGTGCCAGCAGCCCCCGAGGGGCCCGTGAAGCTTTCTTT
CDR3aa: CASSPRGAREAFF

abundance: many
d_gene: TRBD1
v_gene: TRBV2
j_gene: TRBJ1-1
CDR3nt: TGTGCCAGCAGTGAAGCGCTTCGGCGCAGGGGGAGTGAAGGGAACACTGAAGCTTTCTTT
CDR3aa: CASSEALRRRGSEGNTEAFF

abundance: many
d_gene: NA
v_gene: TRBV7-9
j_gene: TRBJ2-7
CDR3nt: TGTGCCAGCAGCCCCGGACGGGGCAACGAGCAGTACTTC
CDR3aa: CASSPGRGNEQYF

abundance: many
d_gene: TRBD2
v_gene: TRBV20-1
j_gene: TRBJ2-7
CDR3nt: TGCAGTGCTCCGGATAAATCTAGCGGGAGGCACTTCACGGGGGAGCAGTACTTC
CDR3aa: CSAPDKSSGRHFTGEQYF

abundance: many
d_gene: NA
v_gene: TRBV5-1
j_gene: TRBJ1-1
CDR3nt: TGCGCCAGCAGTTACTGGGGGGACGCTATGAAAGCTTTCTTT
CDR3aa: CASSYWGDAMKAFF

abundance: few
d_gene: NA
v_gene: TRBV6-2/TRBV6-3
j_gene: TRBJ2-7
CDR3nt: TGTGCCAGCGGGTCCAGGGGGGACTACGAGCAGTACTTC
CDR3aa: CASGSRGDYEQYF

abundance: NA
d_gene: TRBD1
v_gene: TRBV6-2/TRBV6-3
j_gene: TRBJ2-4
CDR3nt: TGTGCCAGCAGTTCCGCCCCCGGGACAGCAAAAAACATTCAGTACTTC
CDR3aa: CASSSAPGTAKNIQYF

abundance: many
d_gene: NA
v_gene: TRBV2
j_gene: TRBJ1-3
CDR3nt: TGTGCCAGCACCCAAGGGGTTACCCCTGGAAACACCATATATTTT
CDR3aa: CASTQGVTPGNTIYF

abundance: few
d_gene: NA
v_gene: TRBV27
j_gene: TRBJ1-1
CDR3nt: TGTGCCAGCAGTGGCGCGACGGGGACTTTCTTT
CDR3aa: CASSGATGTFF

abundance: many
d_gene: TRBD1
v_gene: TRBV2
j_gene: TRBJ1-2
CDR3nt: TGTGCCAGCGTCCCCGGGACAGGGGAGGGCTACACCTTC
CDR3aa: CASVPGTGEGYTF

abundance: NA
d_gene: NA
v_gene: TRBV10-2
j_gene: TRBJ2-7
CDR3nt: TGCGCCAGCAGGGCACGGGAAGCCTACGAGCAGTACTTC
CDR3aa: CASRAREAYEQYF

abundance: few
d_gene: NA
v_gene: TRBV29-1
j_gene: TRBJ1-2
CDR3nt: TGCAGCGCCGTCTCTAACTATGGCTACACCTTC
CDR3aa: CSAVSNYGYTF

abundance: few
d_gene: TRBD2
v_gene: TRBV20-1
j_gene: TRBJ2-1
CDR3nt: TGCAGTGGGACCGGGACTAGCGGGACCACTTTCAATGAGCAGTTCTTC
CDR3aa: CSGTGTSGTTFNEQFF

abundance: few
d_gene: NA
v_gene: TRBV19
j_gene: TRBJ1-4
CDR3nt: TGTGCCAGCCGGCGGGGTACTAATGAAAAACTGTTTTTT
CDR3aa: CASRRGTNEKLFF

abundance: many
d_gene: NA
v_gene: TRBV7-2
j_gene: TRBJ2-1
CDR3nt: TGTGCCAGCAGCTCTGATAGCGACGCCTACAATGAGCAGTTCTTC
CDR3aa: CASSSDSDAYNEQFF

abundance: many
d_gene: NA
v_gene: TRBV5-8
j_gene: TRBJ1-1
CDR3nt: TGTGCCAGCACCCCGAGAGAGTTGTTGAACACTGAAGCTTTCTTT
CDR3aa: CASTPRELLNTEAFF

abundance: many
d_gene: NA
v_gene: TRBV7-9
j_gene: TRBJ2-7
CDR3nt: TGTGCCAGCAGCTTGGGCAGGGGTGGCTCCTACGAGCAGTACTTC
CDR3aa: CASSLGRGGSYEQYF

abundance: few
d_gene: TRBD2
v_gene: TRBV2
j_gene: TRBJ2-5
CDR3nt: TGTGCCAGCAGTCCAGCGGGAGGCTTGGAGACCCAGTACTTC
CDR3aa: CASSPAGGLETQYF

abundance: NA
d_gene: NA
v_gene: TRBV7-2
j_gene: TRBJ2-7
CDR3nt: TGTGCCAGCAGCTTAGCGCCGGACAGTTATCTCGAGCAGTACTTC
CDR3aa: CASSLAPDSYLEQYF

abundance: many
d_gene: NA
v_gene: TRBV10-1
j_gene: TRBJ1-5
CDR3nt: TGCGCCAGCGGACCCCCTACGGACGACTCCAGCAATCAGCCCCAGCATTTT
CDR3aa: CASGPPTDDSSNQPQHF

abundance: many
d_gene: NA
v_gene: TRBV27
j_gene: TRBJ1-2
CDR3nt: TGTGCCAGCAGCCCCGGGACCGGGTTGACTAGGGGCTACACCTTC
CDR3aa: CASSPGTGLTRGYTF

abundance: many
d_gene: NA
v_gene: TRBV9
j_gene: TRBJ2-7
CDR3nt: TGTGCCAGCAGCGCCCGGGATTACTTCTACGAGCAGTACTTC
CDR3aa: CASSARDYFYEQYF

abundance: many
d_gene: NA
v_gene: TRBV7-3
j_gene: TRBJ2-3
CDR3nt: TGTGCCAGCAGCTTTACTGGGCGTTCGGGAGATACGCAGTATTTT
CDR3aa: CASSFTGRSGDTQYF

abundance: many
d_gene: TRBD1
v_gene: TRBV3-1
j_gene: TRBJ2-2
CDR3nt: TGTGCCAGCAGCCCCGGGACAGGGATCGGCGGGGAGCTGTTTTTT
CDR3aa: CASSPGTGIGGELFF

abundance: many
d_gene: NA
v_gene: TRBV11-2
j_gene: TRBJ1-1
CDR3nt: TGTGCCAGCAGCTCGGGGCTGCCAGCTTTCTTT
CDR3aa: CASSSGLPAFF

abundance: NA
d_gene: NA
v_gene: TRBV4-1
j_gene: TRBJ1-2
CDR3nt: TGCGCCAGCAGCCACCAGGGCGTTTCGTCCTATGGCTACACCTTC
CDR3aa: CASSHQGVSSYGYTF

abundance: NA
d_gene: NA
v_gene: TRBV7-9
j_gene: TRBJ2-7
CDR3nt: TGTGCCAGCAGCTCCAGTCGGGGTTACGAGCGGTACTTC
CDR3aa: CASSSSRGYERYF

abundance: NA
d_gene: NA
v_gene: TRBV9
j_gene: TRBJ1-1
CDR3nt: TGTGCCAGCAGCGGCATAATGAACACTGAAGCTTTCTTT
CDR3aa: CASSGIMNTEAFF

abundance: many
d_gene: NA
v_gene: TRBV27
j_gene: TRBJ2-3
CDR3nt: TGTGCCAGCACCAGGGGCCCCGCGACCCGCACAGATACGCAGTATTTT
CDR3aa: CASTRGPATRTDTQYF

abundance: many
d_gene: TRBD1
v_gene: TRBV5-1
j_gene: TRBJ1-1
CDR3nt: TGCGCCAGCAGCCCGGGACAGGACATGAACACTGAAGCTTTCTTT
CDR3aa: CASSPGQDMNTEAFF

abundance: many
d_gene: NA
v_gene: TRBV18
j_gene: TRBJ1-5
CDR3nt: TGTGCCAGCTCCACCGGCGATCAGCCCCAGCATTTT
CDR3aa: CASSTGDQPQHF

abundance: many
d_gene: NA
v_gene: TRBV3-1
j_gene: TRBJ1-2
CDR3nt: TGTGCCAGCAGACAGCGGGGATTTAACGGCTACACCTTC
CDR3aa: CASRQRGFNGYTF

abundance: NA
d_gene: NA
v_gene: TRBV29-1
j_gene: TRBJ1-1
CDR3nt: TGCAGCCCTCGACCGGGCGGAGAAGCTTTCTTT
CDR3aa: CSPRPGGEAFF

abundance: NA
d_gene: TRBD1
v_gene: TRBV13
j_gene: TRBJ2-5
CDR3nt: TGTGCCAGCAGCTTAGTTGGACAGGGGACTGAGACCCAGTACTTC
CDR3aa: CASSLVGQGTETQYF

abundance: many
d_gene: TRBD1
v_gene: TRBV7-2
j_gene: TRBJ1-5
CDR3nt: TGTGCCAGCAGCAATACAGGGGGCGGTCAGCCCCAGCATTTT
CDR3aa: CASSNTGGGQPQHF